The 17 T cell receptor beta chains presented below share a single source sample, sequenced in a study of control samples from healthy donors and cancer patients. The data were produced by immunoSEQ multiplex PCR, yet TCRdb's version contains in-frame clones alone and is incomplete. Of about 89,000 clones listed, 70% to 90% are singletons. Sequenced sample: blood. The receptors here all came from a middle-aged woman in good health.

V and J are TRBV7-9 and TRBJ1-1, with 7 bases identical to TRBD1. CDR1 and CDR2 from the germline V gene are SEHNR and FQNEAQ (reference sequence). J was trimmed by 4 bases and V by 7 bases; bases with no gene match: 6. The CDR3 length is 13 residues. The CDR3 is CASTQGVSTEAFF. The CDR3 DNA is TGTGCCAGCACTCAGGGGGTTAGCACTGAAGCTTTCTTT.

In its sample, this clone was seen once. The V and J genes are TRBV14 and TRBJ1-1, with 7 bases lining up with TRBD1. Trimming at V came to 4 bases and at J to 6 bases, leaving 2 bases not matched to a gene. The germline CDR1 and CDR2 sequences are SGHDN and FVKESK. This CDR3 is built from 12 residues. The CDR3 sequence: CASSRTGPEAFF. In nucleotides, the CDR3 is TGTGCCAGCAGCCGGACAGGCCCTGAAGCTTTCTTT.

This rearrangement joins TRBV11-3 to TRBJ2-7, with a weak D call TRBD2 (6 bases). CDR3 size: 15 residues. V lost 5 bases to trimming and J lost 0 bases, with 14 bases between them. Germline V gene sequence: CDR1 SGHNT, CDR2 YENEEA. Written as DNA, the CDR3 is TGTGCCAGCAGCCTTGGGGCGGGGAGCTCCTACGAGCAGTACTTC. This gives the protein CASSLGAGSSYEQYF.

V is TRBV9 and J is TRBJ2-2; TRBD1 is a possible D gene (5 bases). The CDR3 is 16 residues long. Trimming cost V 1 base and J 3 bases, with 13 bases left between them. Per germline, CDR1 SGDLS and CDR2 YYNGEE. DNA of the CDR3: TGTGCCAGCAGCGTAACTGGCAGGGCGGACACCGGGGAGCTGTTTTTT. Translating gives CASSVTGRADTGELFF.

The CDR3 sequence is CASSDRKNTEAFF. Written as DNA, the CDR3 is TGTGCCAGCAGTGACCGCAAGAACACTGAAGCTTTCTTT. This sequence joins TRBV25-1 and TRBJ1-1, with no clear D. Deletions cut 3 bases from V and 1 base from J, with 6 bases between. The CDR3 has 13 residues. Germline V gene lookup returns CDR1 MGHDK and CDR2 SYGVNS.

The chain recombines TRBV27 with TRBJ2-1; TRBD2 is a possible D gene (6 bases). With 5 bases removed from V and 3 bases from J, the gap between germline ends came to 8 bases. The CDR3 spans 13 residues. CDR1 MNHEY and CDR2 SMNVEV come from the germline V gene (reference sequence). This CDR3 is CASSRGGYNEQFF. The CDR3 DNA reads as TGTGCCAGCAGTCGGGGAGGCTACAATGAGCAGTTCTTC.

The V gene is TRBV5-1, the J gene TRBJ2-7, with D perhaps given as TRBD1 or TRBD2 (6 bases each). Deletions cut 0 bases from V and 6 bases from J, with 22 bases between. Germline V gene lookup returns CDR1 SGHRS and CDR2 YFSETQ. The CDR3 spans 17 residues. This CDR3 reads CASSLAGAGLGSGEQYF. The CDR3 DNA reads as TGCGCCAGCAGCTTGGCAGGGGCGGGATTGGGCTCCGGCGAGCAGTACTTC.

This clone was seen only a few times. The chain recombines TRBV19 with TRBJ2-7; 9 bases are a match to TRBD1. Germline lookup yields CDR1 LNHDA and CDR2 SQIVND (reference sequence). The CDR3 runs 15 residues. The ends lost 5 bases at V and 0 bases at J; junction bases unmatched: 5. The DNA for the CDR3 is TGTGCCAGTAGTCCCGGACAGGGGATCTCCTACGAGCAGTACTTC. Encoded protein: CASSPGQGISYEQYF.

This chain links TRBV6-5 with TRBJ2-3; D not resolved. CDR1 is MNHEY and CDR2 is SVGAGI in the germline V gene. This CDR3 has 15 residues. Trimming pared 5 bases from V and 3 bases from J, leaving 15 bases between. As DNA, the CDR3 is TGTGCCAGCAGTAGCCAAAAGGGAAGGACAGATACGCAGTATTTT. It translates to CASSSQKGRTDTQYF.

The V gene is TRBV27, the J gene TRBJ2-7; D is perhaps TRBD1 (5 bases). This CDR3 has 16 amino acids. Trimming removed 0 bases from V and 0 bases from J, with 12 bases in between. Germline V gene lookup returns CDR1 MNHEY and CDR2 SMNVEV (reference sequence). The CDR3 is CASSLSRQTVSYEQYF. The CDR3 region has the DNA TGTGCCAGCAGTTTATCGCGTCAGACAGTCTCCTACGAGCAGTACTTC.

This chain connects TRBV19 to TRBJ1-1; maybe TRBD1 (6 bases). The CDR3 spans 14 residues. The V and J ends lost 4 bases and 1 base respectively, with 10 bases between them. Germline assignment: CDR1 LNHDA and CDR2 SQIVND (reference sequence). The CDR3 sequence: CASSTGQKNTEAFF. CDR3 nucleotides: TGTGCCAGTAGTACAGGACAGAAGAACACTGAAGCTTTCTTT.

V and J are TRBV10-3 and TRBJ2-7, with a possible D match to TRBD1 (6 bases). The V end lost 4 bases, the J end lost 0 bases, and 13 bases lay between the germline ends. CDR1 is ENHRY, CDR2 SYGVKD, per germline. This CDR3 is 15 amino acids long. The CDR3 DNA reads TGTGCCATCAGTGGATCCCAGGGGCACTCCTACGAGCAGTACTTC. As protein: CAISGSQGHSYEQYF.

V gene TRBV28 combines with J gene TRBJ1-2; no firm D call. The V end lost 3 bases, the J end lost 0 bases, and 23 bases lay between the germline ends. Per germline, CDR1 MDHEN and CDR2 SYDVKM. The CDR3 runs to 19 residues. CDR3 sequence (DNA): TGTGCCAGCAGTTTTATGCAGACCGGCTCTGGGCTTGCTAACTATGGCTACACCTTC. This gives the protein CASSFMQTGSGLANYGYTF.

The V call is TRBV7-2, the J call TRBJ1-3; a possible D gene is TRBD1 (5 bases). Trimming left V 1 base short and J 0 bases short, with 13 bases between. Germline CDR1 is SGHTA and CDR2 is FQGNSA. The CDR3 spans 17 residues. The CDR3 DNA sequence: TGTGCCAGCAGCTTAGAAGGCAGGGCAACCTCTGGAAACACCATATATTTT. This encodes CASSLEGRATSGNTIYF.

The chain links TRBV6-2 or TRBV6-3 to TRBJ1-2; D remains ambiguous. The length of the CDR3 is 12 residues. CDR1 MNHEY and CDR2 SVGEGT come from the germline V gene. Between the trimmed V and J ends, which lost 2 bases and 3 bases, there was a span of 4 bases. CDR3 DNA sequence: TGTGCCAGCAGTTACAGGGACTATGGCTACACCTTC. Translated: CASSYRDYGYTF.

Only a few counts were recorded for this clone. The V call is TRBV18, the J call TRBJ1-5; D is unclear. The germline CDR1 and CDR2 sequences are KGHSH and LQKENI. CDR3 length equals 15 residues. V was clipped by 5 bases and J by 0 bases, with 11 bases between them. The CDR3 DNA follows: TGTGCCAGCTCATCGACACCACTTAGCAATCAGCCCCAGCATTTT. It encodes CASSSTPLSNQPQHF.

This clone was seen only a few times. This chain connects TRBV6-2 or TRBV6-3 to TRBJ1-6, with D possibly matching TRBD1 (5 bases). CDR1 is MNHEY and CDR2 is SVGEGT in the germline V gene. V was cut by 5 bases and J by 7 bases, with 12 bases left in between. The CDR3 extends over 14 amino acids. Here the CDR3 DNA reads TGTGCCAGCAGTCAATTCGGGACCAATTCACCCCTCCACTTT. Translating gives CASSQFGTNSPLHF.